The 12 T cell receptor beta chains listed next were all sequenced from one sample in a study of cytomegalovirus exposure and HLA in healthy donors. It was with 60 Vbeta and 13 Jbeta primers that the PCR ran. Assay: immunoSEQ multiplex PCR; the TCRdb copy retains only in-frame clones and omits some. The sample includes about 130,000 clones, around 86% of them seen just once. Sequencing used PBMCs. Receptors were obtained from a man younger than 35 in good health and CMV-seronegative.

The V and J genes are TRBV27 and TRBJ1-1; D gene uncertain. The CDR3 has 14 residues. Germline CDR1 is MNHEY and CDR2 is SMNVEV (reference sequence). The V and J ends lost 3 bases and 0 bases respectively, with 8 bases between them. CDR3 DNA: TGTGCCAGCAGTTTCAGTGGTATGAACACTGAAGCTTTCTTT. Amino acids: CASSFSGMNTEAFF.

V gene TRBV7-9 combines with J gene TRBJ1-1; 7 nucleotides agree with TRBD1. This CDR3 comprises 14 residues. CDR1 is SEHNR, CDR2 FQNEAQ, per germline (reference sequence). The V and J ends lost 5 bases and 0 bases, in that order; junction bases with no gene match: 3. The CDR3 sequence is CASSLQGMNTEAFF. The CDR3 DNA follows: TGTGCCAGCAGCCTACAGGGGATGAACACTGAAGCTTTCTTT. Drawing the rest from reference TRBV7-9 and TRBJ1-1, the complete variable domain is DTGVSQNPRHKITKRGQNVTFRCDPISEHNRLYWYRQTLGQGPEFLTYFQNEAQLEKSRLLSDRFSAERPKGSFSTLEIQRTEQGDSAMYLCASSLQGMNTEAFFGQGTRLTVV.

This sequence joins TRBV28 and TRBJ2-1; D perhaps matches TRBD1 (5 bases). The germline CDR1 and CDR2 sequences are MDHEN and SYDVKM. The CDR3 covers 14 residues. V lost 6 bases and J lost 3, with 12 bases in between. CDR3 DNA sequence: TGTGCCAGCAGACTCCCAGACAGCTACAATGAGCAGTTCTTC. It is translated as CASRLPDSYNEQFF.

The chain joins TRBV2 to TRBJ2-1; 10 bases match TRBD2. Germline V gene data show CDR1 as SNHLY and CDR2 as FYNNEI. The V segment lost 6 bases and the J segment 5 bases; nucleotides outside the gene matches: 7. CDR3 length: 15 amino acids. The CDR3 DNA reads TGTGCCAGCAGGGGAGGACTAGCGGTCAACAATGAGCAGTTCTTC. It codes for CASRGGLAVNNEQFF.

The gene calls are TRBV2 and TRBJ2-7; D may be TRBD1 (5 bases). The V and J ends lost 2 bases and 3 bases respectively, with 11 bases between them. CDR1 SNHLY and CDR2 FYNNEI come from the germline V gene. This CDR3 spans 14 amino acids. The CDR3, as DNA: TGTGCCAGCAGTGAAAGACAGTTCAGCTACGAGCAGTACTTC. Residues: CASSERQFSYEQYF.

V is TRBV5-6 and J is TRBJ1-2; 7 bases line up with TRBD1. V dropped 4 bases and J dropped 7; count of bases not matched to a gene: 13. The CDR3 is made up of 15 amino acids. Germline values: CDR1 SGHDT, CDR2 YYEEEE. CDR3 coding DNA: TGTGCCAGCAGCCTCCAGACAGGGATTTTTTTTGGCTACACCTTC. This translates into CASSLQTGIFFGYTF.

This rearrangement joins TRBV6-4 to TRBJ2-2; D remains unclear. V was cut by 0 bases and J by 4 bases, with 12 bases left in between. Germline V CDR1 and CDR2: MRHNA, SNTAGT. CDR3 length equals 16 residues. The CDR3 is CASSDSRSGFTGELFF. Here the CDR3 DNA reads TGTGCCAGCAGTGACTCCAGATCCGGGTTCACCGGGGAGCTGTTTTTT.

The chain joins TRBV7-2 to TRBJ1-1, with D perhaps matching TRBD1 (6 bases). The CDR3 has 13 amino acids. Germline-derived CDR1 and CDR2 are SGHTA and FQGNSA. V was shortened by 3 bases and J by 5 bases, with 10 bases between the two germline ends. The CDR3: CASSFTRGTEAFF. The CDR3 coding sequence is TGTGCCAGCAGCTTTACAAGGGGGACTGAAGCTTTCTTT.

The rearrangement links TRBV5-1 to TRBJ1-6; D remains ambiguous. The V end lost 4 bases, the J end lost 0 bases, and 8 bases lay between the germline ends. Germline V gene sequence: CDR1 SGHRS, CDR2 YFSETQ. The length of the CDR3 is 15 residues. The CDR3 is CASSKQSSYNSPLHF. Here the CDR3 DNA reads TGCGCCAGCAGCAAACAGAGCTCCTATAATTCACCCCTCCACTTT.

This CDR3 reads CASSQGDVPGGETQYF. The DNA for the CDR3 is TGCGCCAGCAGCCAAGGGGACGTCCCGGGGGGGGAGACCCAGTACTTC. The chain couples TRBV4-3 to TRBJ2-5, with 8 bases identical to TRBD2. The CDR3 extends over 16 amino acids. Losses at the gene ends were 1 base for V and 5 bases for J; bases not matched to a gene: 9. The germline V gene has CDR1 LGHNA and CDR2 YSLEER.

V is TRBV7-9 and J is TRBJ1-2, with no clear D. Per germline, CDR1 SEHNR and CDR2 FQNEAQ (reference sequence). V was cut by 5 bases and J by 8 bases, with 9 bases left in between. This CDR3 comprises 11 residues. This chain's CDR3 is CASSPLRGYTF. The CDR3 DNA reads as TGTGCCAGCAGCCCCCTGCGGGGCTACACCTTC.

The chain uses TRBV4-3 and TRBJ2-3; maybe TRBD2 (6 bases). V lost 3 bases, J lost 3 bases, and 19 bases lay in between. The germline CDR1 and CDR2 sequences are LGHNA and YSLEER. The length of the CDR3 is 17 residues. CDR3 amino acids: CASSQGLGGTGTDTQYF. In DNA, the CDR3 is TGCGCCAGCAGCCAGGGGCTTGGCGGGACCGGGACAGATACGCAGTATTTT.